The 9 T cell receptor beta chains given below trace back to one sample, sequenced in a study of blood T cells in healthy people across ages. The second PCR ran roughly 7 to 11 cycles with a sample-barcoded 5' primer and J-beta primers. TCRdb recomputed calls from the 5' RACE reads with MiXCR, one row per CDR3 protein. Here the sample spans some 1.6 million distinct CDR3 sequences, approximately 32% being singletons. Input material: blood. These receptors came from a woman aged 30 to 39 in good health.

This rearrangement joins TRBV20-1 to TRBJ2-5; the D gene could be TRBD1 or TRBD2 (7 bases each). Germline values: CDR1 DFQATT, CDR2 SNEGSKA (reference sequence). The CDR3 totals 13 residues. V lost 3 bases to trimming and J lost 5 bases, with 13 bases between them. In DNA form, the CDR3 reads TGCAGTGCTAGTCACAGGGGAGGGGAGACCCAGTACTTC. Amino acids: CSASHRGGETQYF.

The CDR3: CASIDSGRVNEQYF. The DNA for the CDR3 is TGTGCCAGCATAGATAGCGGGAGGGTGAACGAGCAGTACTTC. This chain connects TRBV6-2 or TRBV6-3 to TRBJ2-7; 11 bases are a match to TRBD2. V dropped 7 bases and J dropped 5; count of bases not matched to a gene: 7. This CDR3 is 14 amino acids long. From germline, CDR1 is MNHEY and CDR2 SVGEGT.

The J gene is TRBJ2-1, the V gene TRBV4-1; no definite D call. There are 14 residues in the CDR3. Germline V gives CDR1 MGHRA, CDR2 YSYEKL. The V end was cut by 8 bases, the J end by 5 bases, with 16 bases between. This chain's CDR3 is CASAPLTKHNEQFF. The CDR3 coding sequence is TGCGCCAGCGCCCCATTAACAAAGCACAATGAGCAGTTCTTC.

This clonotype was seen a few times. V usage is TRBV7-9 and J usage is TRBJ2-1; the match to TRBD2 covers 10 bases. After removal of 5 bases from V and 7 bases from J, the junction contained 14 bases not matched to a gene. The CDR3 runs 17 residues. Germline-derived CDR1 and CDR2 are SEHNR and FQNEAQ (reference sequence). CDR3 in amino acids: CASSRTSGGVGWNEQFF. CDR3 sequence (DNA): TGTGCCAGCAGCCGGACGAGCGGGGGGGTCGGTTGGAATGAGCAGTTCTTC.

V usage is TRBV6-6 and J usage is TRBJ2-7; D might be TRBD2 (6 bases). CDR1 and CDR2 from the germline V gene are MNHNY and SVGAGI (reference sequence). The ends were cut back, 2 bases at V and 0 bases at J, with 14 bases in the middle. This CDR3 has 16 amino acids. CDR3 loop: CASSYTPVGGSYEQYF. CDR3 DNA: TGTGCCAGCAGTTACACTCCAGTGGGGGGCTCCTACGAGCAGTACTTC.

The rearrangement links TRBV5-1 to TRBJ2-3; maybe TRBD1 (5 bases). The CDR3 is 17 residues long. Germline CDR1 is SGHRS and CDR2 is YFSETQ. Deletions cut 7 bases from V and 3 bases from J, with 24 bases between. The CDR3 nucleotides read TGCGCCAGCTCTCCCCGACCTATGACTGGGGCGACAGATACGCAGTATTTT. Its protein product is CASSPRPMTGATDTQYF.

The gene calls are TRBV12-3 or TRBV12-4 and TRBJ2-1, with TRBD2 identical over 7 bases. The ends lost 6 bases at V and 0 bases at J; junction bases unmatched: 8. The CDR3 spans 16 residues. CDR3 nucleotides: TGTGCCAGCAGATCTGCCGGGACTAACTCCTACAATGAGCAGTTCTTC. It encodes CASRSAGTNSYNEQFF.

This clonotype was counted only a few times. The chain uses TRBV20-1 and TRBJ2-1; TRBD1 aligns across 7 bases. The V and J ends lost 4 bases and 7 bases, in that order; junction bases with no gene match: 4. The CDR3 has 12 residues. In germline, CDR1 is DFQATT, CDR2 SNEGSKA (reference sequence). The CDR3 DNA reads as TGCAGTGCTAAGGGGGCGGTAAATGAGCAGTTCTTC. Amino acids: CSAKGAVNEQFF.

In its sample, this clonotype was seen a few times. The chain combines TRBV20-1 with TRBJ1-6; D gene unclear. V was shortened by 3 bases and J by 5 bases, with 14 bases between the two germline ends. The germline CDR1 and CDR2 sequences are DFQATT and SNEGSKA (reference sequence). The CDR3 runs to 15 residues. The CDR3, as DNA: TGCAGTGCTAGCTACGAAAGTCGGGATAATTCACCCCTCCACTTT. It translates to CSASYESRDNSPLHF.